This T cell receptor beta chain emerged from a study of shared clonotypes between healthy human individuals. Naive CD8 cells comprised CD45RO-negative, CCR7-positively selected cells, excluding terminally differentiated effector memory CD45RA+ cells. Study-wide points: A handful of donors had about 5% of their naive CD4 clonotypes in common.

Here immunoSEQ multiplex PCR was the method, and the copy in TCRdb shows in-frame clones only, minus some. The sample lists about 1.9 million clones, around 93% occurring once. About this clone itself: Its specificity is unknown.

V lost 3 bases to trimming and J lost 7 bases, with 12 bases between them. Germline loops: CDR1 MNHNS, CDR2 SASEGT. This CDR3 has 14 amino acids. Input material: naive CD8+ T cells from PBMCs. This clonotype was sampled from a man younger than 30 in good health. Some clones in this sample may be carry-over from other donors' samples. The V and J genes are TRBV6-1 and TRBJ1-4; maybe TRBD1 (5 bases). CDR3 region: CASSEVGRGEKLFF. Written as DNA, the CDR3 is TGTGCCAGCAGTGAGGTGGGAAGGGGTGAAAAACTGTTTTTT.